The entry that follows covers one TCR beta chain sequence. Its antigen has not been determined. The CDR3 end lies 3 residues beyond the end of the read and is filled in from the germline J gene. The CDR3 measures 14 amino acids from cysteine to phenylalanine. Sequencing covers 33 bases of the CDR3, shown here with the frame starting at base 1. V is cut by 3 bases and J by 8 bases, and the space between the germline ends is 11 bases. For CDR1 and CDR2, the germline V gene (reference sequence) lists WNHNN and SYGVQD. This entry is derived from a study of T cells in women clearing cervical HPV infection (dated by TCRdb to 2017 to 2018). In terms of the full investigation: Cases were roughly 24 women with histologically confirmed HPV16-related CIN3 or worse, including a couple of invasive cancers. HLA typing was available for only a few women, so HLA type could not be excluded as a confounder. Cases had a median age of about 34 years and controls had a median age of around 40, with no significant differences in baseline characteristics. An exploratory proof-of-principle case-control study, nested within the Guanacaste HPV Natural History Study in Costa Rica, was conducted to compare TCR repertoires across cervical HPV16 outcomes. In the parent cohort, some 10,000 women aged 18 or older were enrolled in Guanacaste, Costa Rica, during about 1993 to 1994 and were followed for seven years. Cases and controls were matched on year of sample collection and on age within five years. Controls were 25 or so women whose single incident HPV16 infection cleared within 12 months without precancer or cancer developing. Five blinded duplicates per group were added as quality controls, so that 60 or so samples were obtained: around 50 participants and 10 replicates. Case blood was taken at the visit when the lesion was first identified, whereas control blood was taken when infection was no longer detected. For cases, a median interval of 149 days, with an interquartile range of about 90 to 210 days, was observed between lesion detection and blood sampling.

Using the immunoSEQ assay, multiplex PCR amplified TCR beta CDR3 regions from an average of roughly 1,100 ng of genomic DNA per sample. To correct primer bias, the assay used a complete synthetic TCR repertoire to set an amplification baseline. The amplicons were sequenced on the Illumina platform. The study's own analysis went as follows. Sequences were error-corrected by clustering with frequency ratios and a modified nearest-neighbor algorithm, then analyzed in the immunoSEQ Analyzer with IMGT gene definitions. At each rarefaction depth, TCR richness and evenness were averaged across 20 rarefaction repeats, and samples with fewer sequences than that depth were excluded. Relative abundances of V, D and J genes were compared between groups using Wilcoxon rank sum tests, with FDR correction applied. For the blinded duplicates, the intraclass correlation was around 95% for TCR richness and averaged 76.4% across roughly 69 gene segments. TCRdb's version of the immuneACCESS table is confined to in-frame rearrangements and falls short of the full clone set. An unresolved V gene accounts for under half of the shortfall where checked; the remainder is of unknown origin. V, J and clone size derive from that table, while D and trimming were established from the DNA sequence. In this sample's table one finds 40,000 to 55,000 clones. Of the sample, 0.98% falls within the top ten clones.

Every participant had a single incident cervical HPV16 infection, and women with prevalent HPV16 infections were excluded. Cervical HPV DNA was detected with MY09/MY11 PCR, and genotyping was done with dot-blot hybridization. Approximately 16 mL of heparinized blood were centrifuged, and the buffy coat was aliquoted, frozen at -30°C, then stored at -80°C. QIAGEN kits were used to extract genomic DNA from the buffy coat specimens. The paper's findings and limits, for the study overall: Because the number of T cells in each sample was unknown, differences in richness could reflect differing T-cell content rather than repertoire biology. TRBV6-7 relative abundance was lower in cases than in controls (about 0.099% versus 0.16%; Bonferroni P = 0.0008). Random forest classifiers that combined richness and V gene abundances separated cases from controls with an estimated AUC of around 0.84. Significantly higher TCR repertoire richness was observed in CIN3+ cases than in controls across sequencing depths, whereas no difference in evenness was found. The cross-sectional design could not show whether the associations came before the infection or were a result of it, and neither effector/memory subsets nor HPV-specific T cells were isolated.

Sequencing was performed on blood buffy coat. Recombination connected TRBV10-1 to TRBJ1-6, with TRBD1 tentatively as D gene (5 bases match). The source is a woman aged 18 to 75 with a cervical HPV16 infection that either progressed to CIN3+ or cleared (not recorded which). The CDR3 loop reads CASSDPGGDSPLHF. Incomplete CDR3 DNA: TGCGCCAGCAGTGATCCGGGGGGGGATTCACCC.